One and the same sample provided the 27 T cell receptor beta chains below, sequenced in a study of shared clonotypes between healthy human individuals. Clones were sequenced by immunoSEQ multiplex PCR, and TCRdb holds only the in-frame ones, with some missing. The table lists fewer than 1.4 million clones, about four fifths of them singletons, with 0.5% to 0.65% in the top ten. Source material: memory CD4+ T cells from PBMCs. Documented subset: CD45RA-negative fraction. The receptors here all came from a man aged 18 to 30 in good health. Some clones in this sample may be carry-over from other donors' samples.

The V gene is TRBV2, the J gene TRBJ2-1, with D hard to call. The CDR3 sequence is 14 residues long. Per the germline V gene, CDR1 is SNHLY and CDR2 is FYNNEI. V dropped 8 bases and J dropped 1 base, with 12 bases sitting between them. CDR3 nucleotides: TGTGCCAGCGCCGCTTCTCTGTCCTACAATGAGCAGTTCTTC. Residues: CASAASLSYNEQFF. Variable domain in full (rest from reference TRBV2 and TRBJ2-1): EPEVTQTPSHQVTQMGQEVILRCVPISNHLYFYWYRQILGQKVEFLVSFYNNEISEKSEIFDDQFSVERPDGSNFTLKIRSTKLEDSAMYFCASAASLSYNEQFFGPGTRLTVL.

This clone was seen a few times. The chain couples TRBV7-2 to TRBJ2-6, with 8 bases that match TRBD1. CDR1 and CDR2 (germline): SGHTA, FQGNSA. This CDR3 has 15 amino acids. V shed 5 bases and J 2 bases; nucleotides not matched to a gene: 2. CDR3 nucleotide sequence: TGTGCCAGCAGCCCAGGGGGCGCTGGGGCCAACGTCCTGACTTTC. This sequence encodes CASSPGGAGANVLTF.

V and J are TRBV28 and TRBJ2-1; D is unresolved. The CDR3 has 14 residues. Germline V gene data show CDR1 as MDHEN and CDR2 as SYDVKM. V lost 5 bases and J 11 bases, leaving 19 bases between the germline ends. The CDR3 protein is CASSPLGWGQQQFF. In nucleotides, the CDR3 is TGTGCCAGCAGTCCTCTTGGTTGGGGTCAGCAGCAGTTCTTC.

This chain connects TRBV2 to TRBJ2-5; perhaps TRBD1 as D (5 bases). V shed 6 bases and J shed 2 bases, with 13 bases lying between them. Germline assignment: CDR1 SNHLY and CDR2 FYNNEI. The CDR3 covers 14 residues. CDR3 loop: CASSLMGLQETQYF. The CDR3 nucleotides read TGTGCCAGCAGCCTTATGGGGCTACAAGAGACCCAGTACTTC.

The rearrangement uses TRBV25-1 and TRBJ2-1; 7 bases map to TRBD1. Germline values: CDR1 MGHDK, CDR2 SYGVNS. V dropped 2 bases and J dropped 3; count of bases not matched to a gene: 7. This CDR3 contains 16 residues. This CDR3 reads CASSEGTGEIYNEQFF. The CDR3 bases are TGTGCCAGCAGTGAAGGAACAGGGGAGATCTACAATGAGCAGTTCTTC. Using reference TRBV25-1 and TRBJ2-1 for the parts outside the CDR3, the full variable domain is EADIYQTPRYLVIGTGKKITLECSQTMGHDKMYWYQQDPGMELHLIHYSYGVNSTEKGDLSSESTVSRIRTEHFPLTLESARPSHTSQYLCASSEGTGEIYNEQFFGPGTRLTVL.

This clone occurred a few times. This rearrangement joins TRBV19 to TRBJ2-5; possible D gene TRBD2, 5 bases. Germline loops: CDR1 LNHDA, CDR2 SQIVND (reference sequence). The CDR3 totals 13 residues. V dropped 6 bases and J dropped 5 bases, with 13 bases sitting between them. The DNA of the CDR3 is TGTGCCAGTAGCCTTTCCCCGGGGGAGACCCAGTACTTC. This gives the protein CASSLSPGETQYF.

In regard to this clone: This sample also contains other DNA sequences that code for the same CDR3. The chain has TRBV4-2 and TRBJ2-7; 9 nucleotides line up with TRBD2. The CDR3 runs to 16 residues. The junction had 7 bases not matched to a gene; V was cut back by 1 base and J by 3 bases. Germline values: CDR1 LGHNA, CDR2 YNFKEQ. CDR3 sequence reads: CASSQVLASGIYEQYF. CDR3 sequence (DNA): TGTGCCAGCAGCCAAGTGTTAGCTAGCGGGATCTACGAGCAGTACTTC.

The chain links TRBV27 to TRBJ2-1, with 16 nucleotides matching TRBD2. The CDR3 runs to 19 residues. Germline V lookup: CDR1 MNHEY, CDR2 SMNVEV (reference sequence). Losses at the gene ends were 6 bases for V and 6 bases for J; bases not matched to a gene: 14. The CDR3 nucleotides are TGTGCCAGCAGCTTGGTCCCGGGACTAGCGGGAGGGAGACCCAATGAGCAGTTCTTC. Protein product: CASSLVPGLAGGRPNEQFF.

This clone was counted a few times. The chain is built from TRBV6-5 and TRBJ2-5; D is possibly TRBD2 (6 bases). Trimming left V 7 bases short and J 7 bases short, with 19 bases between. From germline, CDR1 is MNHEY and CDR2 SVGAGI. This CDR3 spans 14 amino acids. CDR3 sequence (DNA): TGTGCCAGCACCATATCCGGGGGTATAGGGACCCAGTACTTC. Translated, it gives CASTISGGIGTQYF.

This chain uses TRBV5-1 with TRBJ2-5, with D possibly TRBD1 on 6 matching bases. Trimming removed 3 bases at V and 5 bases at J, with 11 bases between. This CDR3 region has 13 residues. CDR1 and CDR2 from the germline V gene are SGHRS and YFSETQ. DNA for the CDR3: TGCGCCAGCAGCTCAGGGGTAGTGGAGACCCAGTACTTC. The encoded protein is CASSSGVVETQYF.

As for this clone: A much larger clone sits a single nucleotide away, making a read error possible. Other nucleotide sequences in the sample specify the same CDR3. V usage is TRBV11-2 and J usage is TRBJ1-1; possibly TRBD1 for D (5 bases). The CDR3 spans 13 residues. CDR1 is SGHAT, CDR2 FQNNGV, per germline. Deletions cut 3 bases from V and 0 bases from J, with 5 bases between. CDR3 sequence: CASSLGLNTEAFF. CDR3 coding DNA: TGTGCCAGCAGCTTGGGACTGAACACTGAAGCTTTCTTT.

This clone was picked up one time. V usage is TRBV5-5 and J usage is TRBJ1-5; D remains ambiguous. CDR3 length equals 15 residues. Trimming took off 4 bases at V and 0 bases at J, with 11 bases between the two ends. The germline V gene encodes CDR1 SGHKS and CDR2 YYEKEE (reference sequence). CDR3 sequence (DNA): TGTGCCAGCAGCCAGAGGACGGATAGCAATCAGCCCCAGCATTTT. It specifies CASSQRTDSNQPQHF.

This chain joins TRBV28 and TRBJ1-5, with 9 bases that match TRBD1. Trimming removed 5 bases from V and 5 bases from J; junction bases left unmatched: 13. The CDR3 loop spans 17 amino acids. CDR1 is MDHEN and CDR2 is SYDVKM in the germline V gene. CDR3 amino acids: CASSGHPGQGYDQPQHF. The CDR3 nucleotides are TGTGCCAGCAGTGGCCACCCGGGACAGGGATACGATCAGCCCCAGCATTTT.

In this sample, this clone turned up many times. J is TRBJ1-5 and V is TRBV19, with D perhaps TRBD1 (5 bases). The CDR3 loop spans 14 amino acids. The V gene's germline CDR1 is LNHDA and CDR2 SQIVND (reference sequence). Trimming took 2 bases from V and 7 from J, leaving 12 bases between them. The CDR3 DNA reads as TGTGCCAGTAGTATACGACAGAAAGGGCAGCCCCAGCATTTT. Translation: CASSIRQKGQPQHF.

The chain is built from TRBV7-2 and TRBJ2-1; TRBD2 matches at 11 bases. The CDR3 loop spans 16 amino acids. The J segment lost 3 bases and the V segment lost 5 bases, leaving 6 bases of the junction unmatched. Germline CDR1 reads SGHTA; CDR2 reads FQGNSA. CDR3 loop: CASSEASGRLYNEQFF. The CDR3 DNA is TGTGCCAGCAGCGAGGCTAGCGGGAGGCTCTACAATGAGCAGTTCTTC.

The chain links TRBV2 to TRBJ2-7, with D unresolved. Germline assignment: CDR1 SNHLY and CDR2 FYNNEI. Trimming removed 5 bases from V and 4 bases from J, with 18 bases in between. The length of the CDR3 is 15 residues. CDR3 in amino acids: CASSPYGPIRYEQYF. In DNA form, the CDR3 reads TGTGCCAGCAGTCCCTACGGGCCAATCAGGTACGAGCAGTACTTC.

The rearrangement joins TRBV19 to TRBJ2-3, with D perhaps TRBD1 (6 bases). Trimming cost V 9 bases and J 5 bases, with 6 bases left between them. Looked up from germline, CDR1 is LNHDA and CDR2 is SQIVND (reference sequence). This CDR3 region has 10 residues. CDR3 loop: CASRGDTQYF. CDR3 DNA sequence: TGTGCCAGCAGGGGAGATACGCAGTATTTT.

J is TRBJ2-4 and V is TRBV19; D remains unclear. Trimming stripped 5 bases from V and 0 bases from J, with 11 bases between. CDR1 is LNHDA and CDR2 is SQIVND in the germline V gene (reference sequence). The CDR3 has 15 residues. DNA of the CDR3: TGTGCCAGTAGTCCCCAGGTCCTAGCCAAAAACATTCAGTACTTC. It yields the protein CASSPQVLAKNIQYF.

The J gene is TRBJ1-5, the V gene TRBV7-9, with 7 bases lining up with TRBD1. The CDR3 covers 14 residues. Germline CDR1 and CDR2: SEHNR and FQNEAQ (reference sequence). With V trimmed by 0 bases and J by 7 bases, 3 bases remained unmatched. As DNA, the CDR3 is TGTGCCAGCAGCTTAGCCGTAGGGGGCCAGCCCCAGCATTTT. It yields the protein CASSLAVGGQPQHF.

The CDR3 DNA sequence: TGCGCCAGCAGCCCGCTCACCAGGACGGCAGATACGCAGTATTTT. Its protein product is CASSPLTRTADTQYF. The genes are TRBV5-1 and TRBJ2-3; D unclear. CDR3 length: 15 residues. Germline CDR1 and CDR2: SGHRS and YFSETQ. Trimming removed 4 bases at V and 4 bases at J, with 16 bases between.

This sequence joins TRBV6-5 and TRBJ1-5, with D perhaps matching TRBD1 (6 bases). Between the trimmed V and J ends, which lost 6 bases and 5 bases, there was a span of 14 bases. The CDR3 has 14 residues. The V gene's germline CDR1 is MNHEY and CDR2 SVGAGI. The chain's CDR3 is CASSRRTAHQPQHF. Written as DNA, the CDR3 is TGTGCCAGCAGCCGCAGGACAGCGCATCAGCCCCAGCATTTT.

The chain has TRBV7-2 and TRBJ2-1; D remains unclear. The germline V gene has CDR1 SGHTA and CDR2 FQGNSA. Trimming took 4 bases from V and 8 from J, leaving 12 bases between them. The CDR3 loop spans 13 amino acids. CDR3 in amino acids: CASSWYSADEQFF. The DNA of the CDR3 is TGTGCCAGCAGCTGGTACTCCGCAGATGAGCAGTTCTTC.

The CDR3 sequence: CASKSGRQGYEKLFF. In DNA, the CDR3 is TGTGCCAGCAAAAGTGGGAGACAGGGTTATGAAAAACTGTTTTTT. V usage is TRBV6-1 and J usage is TRBJ1-4, with 7 nucleotides matching TRBD1. The junction had 11 bases not matched to a gene; V was cut back by 7 bases and J by 6 bases. CDR1 is MNHNS, CDR2 SASEGT, per germline. This CDR3 contains 15 residues.

The gene calls are TRBV28 and TRBJ1-2; TRBD1 might be the D (5 bases). The germline gives CDR1 MDHEN, CDR2 SYDVKM. Trimming left V 3 bases short and J 1 base short, with 12 bases between. This CDR3 contains 15 residues. CDR3 in amino acids: CASSFFYRINYGYTF. The CDR3, as DNA: TGTGCCAGCAGTTTTTTTTACAGGATTAACTATGGCTACACCTTC.

The rearrangement uses TRBV27 and TRBJ2-3, with D possibly TRBD2 on 5 matching bases. Trimming took off 2 bases at V and 1 base at J, with 10 bases between the two ends. CDR1 MNHEY and CDR2 SMNVEV come from the germline V gene (reference sequence). The CDR3 is made up of 15 amino acids. CDR3: CASSLRREGTDTQYF. As DNA, the CDR3 is TGTGCCAGCAGTTTAAGACGGGAAGGCACAGATACGCAGTATTTT.

This clone was observed a few times. This probably arose from a read error, given a far larger clone one base away. The CDR3 loop reads CASSDSDSNQPQHF. In nucleotides, the CDR3 is TGTGCCAGCAGTGACAGCGATAGCAATCAGCCCCAGCATTTT. This sequence joins TRBV2 and TRBJ1-5; D gene ambiguous. Per germline, CDR1 SNHLY and CDR2 FYNNEI. This CDR3 spans 14 amino acids. Trimming shortened V by 3 bases and J by 0 bases, and 6 bases separated the two germline ends.

This clone was recorded only once. The rearrangement joins TRBV6-6 to TRBJ1-5; a weak D match, TRBD1 (5 bases). Germline values: CDR1 MNHNY, CDR2 SVGAGI (reference sequence). The CDR3 is made up of 12 amino acids. Trimming removed 7 bases from V and 9 bases from J, with 13 bases in between. The CDR3, as DNA: TGTGCCAGCACCCCGATGGGGACGCCCCAGCATTTT. This translates into CASTPMGTPQHF.